This TCR beta chain was sequenced during a study of T-cell reconstitution after alpha-beta-depleted transplantation in children. The study, taken as a whole, reports: It was surviving recipient T cells and thymic progenitors that gave some patients high TCRbeta diversity at day 60. From newly produced T cells came most of the T-cell counts and diversity one year after transplant. There were reportedly several hundred expanded graft clones from which alpha-beta T cells came about two months after transplant.

The CDR3 loop spans 15 amino acids. The ends were cut back, 6 bases at V and 4 bases at J, with 16 bases in the middle. Per germline, CDR1 SGHAT and CDR2 FQNNGV. Concerning this clonotype itself: Its matching antigen is unknown.

Unique molecular identifiers were used in preparing the TCRbeta library. Via MiXCR, TCRdb re-called the PCR reads, giving one row per CDR3 protein. The table records approximately 110,000 distinct CDR3 sequences, about a tenth of them present only once. The clonotype was recovered from a boy between 2 and 10 years old with acute lymphoblastic leukemia, due to receive a stem cell transplant. The chain combines TRBV11-2 with TRBJ1-5; D is perhaps TRBD1 (6 bases). The source material was PBMCs, sampled before TCRalphabeta/CD19-depleted stem cell transplant. CDR3 protein: CASSIHLGGNQPQHF. The CDR3 DNA is TGTGCCAGCAGTATACACCTAGGGGGTAATCAGCCCCAGCATTTT.